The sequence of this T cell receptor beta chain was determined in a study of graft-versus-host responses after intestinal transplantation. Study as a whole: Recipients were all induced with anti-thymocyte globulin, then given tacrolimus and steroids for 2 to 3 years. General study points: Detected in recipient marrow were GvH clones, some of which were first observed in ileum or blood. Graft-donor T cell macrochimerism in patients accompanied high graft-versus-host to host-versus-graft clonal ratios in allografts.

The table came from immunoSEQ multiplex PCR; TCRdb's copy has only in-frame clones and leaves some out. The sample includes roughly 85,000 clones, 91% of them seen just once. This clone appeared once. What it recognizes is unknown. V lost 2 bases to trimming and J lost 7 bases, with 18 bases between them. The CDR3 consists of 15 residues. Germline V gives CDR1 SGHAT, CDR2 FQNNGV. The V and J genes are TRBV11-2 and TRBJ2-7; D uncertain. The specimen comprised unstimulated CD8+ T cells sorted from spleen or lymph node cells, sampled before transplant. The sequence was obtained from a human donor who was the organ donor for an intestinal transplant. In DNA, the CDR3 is TGTGCCAGCAGCTTATACCCCTCTGAAACTACGGAGCAGTACTTC. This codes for CASSLYPSETTEQYF.